This TCR beta chain was sequenced in a study of pediatric ulcerative colitis. Rectal tissue came from one to two pinch biopsies taken at colonoscopy. Clones were read by immunoSEQ multiplex PCR, and TCRdb kept only the in-frame ones, dropping some. The sample holds tens of thousands of clones, roughly 73% seen once. Sequenced: gut tissue. This sequence was found in a boy aged 10-17 years with moderate ulcerative colitis.

For the CDR3, the DNA is TGTGCCAGCAGCTTAGTTGGGGGGAGACCAGATACGCAGTATTTT. As protein: CASSLVGGRPDTQYF. The rearrangement links TRBV7-2 to TRBJ2-3; possible D gene TRBD2, 6 bases. Germline loops: CDR1 SGHTA, CDR2 FQGNSA. This CDR3 is 15 amino acids long. Deletions cut 1 base from V and 4 bases from J, with 12 bases between.